This is a list of T cell receptor beta chains from one sample in a study of shared clonotypes between healthy human individuals. The protocol was immunoSEQ multiplex PCR, while the TCRdb copy is restricted to in-frame clones and leaves out a portion. The sample lists more than 400,000 clones, approximately 78% occurring once. Source material: PBMCs. These receptors came from a woman in her thirties or forties in good health. Some clones in this sample may be carry-over from other donors' samples. The CDR3 runs from the conserved cysteine through the conserved F or W. A D gene is named only where the DNA matches it firmly. Only some rows state a clone size, as once, few, many or a class for expanded clones.

>.|.|TRBV21-1|TRBJ1-2
CASKPGASNYGYTF
TGTGCCAGCAAACCAGGCGCCTCTAACTATGGCTACACCTTC
>.|once|TRBV7-2|TRBJ1-6
CASSPSTGWDSPLHF
TGTGCCAGCAGCCCGTCCACAGGGTGGGATTCACCCCTCCACTTT
>TRBD1|once|TRBV2|TRBJ1-2
CASRAGQGANYGYTF
TGTGCCAGCAGGGCCGGACAGGGGGCTAACTATGGCTACACCTTC
>.|.|TRBV5-1|TRBJ2-1
CASSLAFTNEQFF
TGCGCCAGCAGCTTGGCATTTACAAATGAGCAGTTCTTC
>.|.|TRBV14|TRBJ1-1
CASSQDMGVGNTEAFF
TGTGCCAGCAGCCAAGATATGGGAGTGGGGAACACTGAAGCTTTCTTT
>.|.|TRBV7-2|TRBJ2-1
CASSPRTHNEQFF
TGTGCCAGCAGCCCCCGGACCCACAATGAGCAGTTCTTC
>TRBD1|once|TRBV13|TRBJ2-4
CASSEGGAPRNIQYF
TGTGCCAGCAGCGAAGGGGGCGCTCCAAGAAACATTCAGTACTTC
>.|.|TRBV5-6|TRBJ2-7
CASSFVGQSYEQYF
TGTGCCAGCAGCTTCGTCGGACAGAGCTACGAGCAGTACTTC
>.|.|TRBV19|TRBJ1-1
CASSIKVNTEAFF
TGTGCCAGTAGTATTAAAGTGAACACTGAAGCTTTCTTT
>TRBD1|.|TRBV10-1|TRBJ2-3
CASRPGTGSTDTQYF
TGCGCCAGCAGACCCGGGACAGGGAGCACAGATACGCAGTATTTT
>TRBD1|.|TRBV7-8|TRBJ2-5
CASRKHEQGPSETQYF
TGTGCCAGCAGGAAACATGAACAGGGGCCCAGCGAGACCCAGTACTTC
>TRBD1|.|TRBV28|TRBJ1-5
CASSPPPGTGQPQHF
TGTGCCAGCAGCCCACCCCCCGGGACAGGGCAGCCCCAGCATTTT
>.|.|TRBV5-4|TRBJ2-1
CASSRTQRAYNEQFF
TGTGCCAGCAGCCGGACTCAGCGAGCCTACAATGAGCAGTTCTTC
>TRBD1|.|TRBV7-6|TRBJ2-3
CASSLGIPGQGGTDTQYF
TGTGCCAGCAGCTTAGGGATTCCGGGACAGGGAGGCACAGATACGCAGTATTTT
>.|.|TRBV21-1|TRBJ1-2
CASKPSRTGDYGYTF
TGTGCCAGCAAACCCTCCCGGACAGGGGACTATGGCTACACCTTC
>.|.|TRBV7-9|TRBJ2-5
CASSLASRDQYF
TGTGCCAGCAGCTTAGCGTCGCGTGACCAGTACTTC
>.|.|TRBV28|TRBJ2-7
CASTPGTRAYEQYF
TGTGCCAGCACCCCAGGGACACGCGCCTACGAGCAGTACTTC
>TRBD2|.|TRBV27|TRBJ2-5
CASRGTSGHRTQYF
TGTGCCAGCAGAGGGACTAGCGGACATAGGACCCAGTACTTC